What follows describes a single T cell receptor beta chain. Authors' analysis steps: How many nucleated cells were present was estimated from reference gene primer amplification. The method was immunoSEQ multiplex PCR; TCRdb's version includes in-frame clones alone and lacks a portion of them. The D gene and trimming were derived from the DNA, and the V and J assignments and clone size from that table. The data show roughly 230,000 clones, approximately 85% seen once. These data come from a study of blood T cell repertoires in COVID-19. Study background: Both acute and convalescent COVID-19 samples were obtained from the United States, Italy and Spain. T cells, B-cell-depleted T cells, or PBMCs supplied cDNA or gDNA.

Germline loops: CDR1 SQVTM, CDR2 ANQGSEA. This CDR3 comprises 15 residues. With 5 bases removed from V and 1 base from J, the gap between germline ends came to 17 bases. This sequence originates from a man between 35 and 55 years old with acute or convalescent COVID-19. The chain recombines TRBV29-1 with TRBJ1-1; maybe TRBD1 (5 bases). Sequenced: peripheral blood. The CDR3 region is CSVRLWGVTNTEAFF. The CDR3 nucleotides are TGCAGCGTTCGGTTGTGGGGGGTTACGAACACTGAAGCTTTCTTT. Full variable domain (missing parts from reference TRBV29-1 and TRBJ1-1): SAVISQKPSRDICQRGTSLTIQCQVDSQVTMMFWYRQQPGQSLTLIATANQGSEATYESGFVIDKFPISRPNLTFSTLTVSNMSPEDSSIYLCSVRLWGVTNTEAFFGQGTRLTVV.